The 32 T cell receptor beta chains reported below all come from one sample, sequenced in a study of blood T cells in healthy people across ages. Through a sample-barcoded 5' primer and a J-beta primer mix, a second PCR was run for about 6 to 11 cycles. TCRdb used MiXCR to reprocess the 5' RACE reads, holding one entry per CDR3 protein. The table shows approximately 1.5 million distinct CDR3 sequences, with approximately 43% occurring only once. The specimen sequenced was blood. These receptors were collected from a woman aged 18-29 years in good health.

The chain uses TRBV28 and TRBJ2-5; D is perhaps TRBD2 (7 bases). The DNA end favors TRBJ2-7, so the J call may be wrong. CDR3 length: 14 residues. Germline loops: CDR1 MDHEN, CDR2 SYDVKM. Here the CDR3 reads CASSFRGAINEQYF. As DNA, the CDR3 is TGTGCCAGCAGTTTCCGGGGGGCCATCAACGAGCAGTACTTC.

This clonotype has more than one count but fewer than ten. The gene calls are TRBV27 and TRBJ2-3, with 9 bases identical to TRBD2. The CDR3 has 17 amino acids. V was pared by 1 base and J by 5 bases, with 10 bases of the junction left unmatched. Germline V gene lookup returns CDR1 MNHEY and CDR2 SMNVEV (reference sequence). CDR3 in amino acids: CASSLYPTSGYGDTQYF. The CDR3 coding sequence is TGTGCCAGCAGTTTATACCCCACTAGCGGGTATGGAGATACGCAGTATTTT.

This clonotype was picked up many times. The junction and the germline gene differ at one end; a read error may be behind it. DNA for the CDR3: TGTGCCAGCAGCTTAGACTCAGGGAACTATGGCTACACCTTC. Its translation is CASSLDSGNYGYTF. The chain is built from TRBV5-1 and TRBJ1-2; a possible D gene is TRBD1 (5 bases). Germline lookup yields CDR1 SGHRS and CDR2 YFSETQ. CDR3 length equals 14 residues.

This clonotype was seen only a few times. This sequence joins TRBV25-1 and TRBJ1-2; the match to TRBD1 covers 7 bases. Germline V lookup: CDR1 MGHDK, CDR2 SYGVNS. The trim removed 5 bases at V and 0 bases at J, leaving 6 bases unmatched. The CDR3 has 15 amino acids. CDR3 coding DNA: TGTGCCAGCAGTAAAACAGGGGTCGCTAACTATGGCTACACCTTC. Translation gives CASSKTGVANYGYTF.

Only a few counts were recorded for this clonotype. This chain connects TRBV20-1 to TRBJ1-5; no clear D gene. This CDR3 contains 13 residues. From germline, CDR1 is DFQATT and CDR2 SNEGSKA (reference sequence). V was trimmed by 4 bases and J by 1 base, leaving 8 bases between them. CDR3 in amino acids: CSAKLASNQPQHF. CDR3 in DNA: TGCAGTGCTAAACTAGCGAGCAATCAGCCCCAGCATTTT.

This clonotype was detected once. This rearrangement joins TRBV19 to TRBJ2-5; TRBD2 matches 8 bases. CDR3 length: 14 residues. V was pared by 6 bases and J by 11 bases, with 14 bases of the junction left unmatched. CDR1 is LNHDA and CDR2 is SQIVND in the germline V gene (reference sequence). The chain's CDR3 is CASSSGSVWYEQYF. The DNA of the CDR3 is TGTGCCAGTAGCAGCGGGAGTGTTTGGTATGAGCAGTACTTC.

This chain links TRBV4-3 with TRBJ2-1; D is possibly TRBD2 (5 bases). The CDR3 length is 16 residues. V was shortened by 1 base and J by 0 bases, with 10 bases between the two germline ends. The germline V gene encodes CDR1 LGHNA and CDR2 YSLEER. The CDR3 DNA reads TGCGCCAGCAGCCAAGGGACCGGGATCTCCTACAATGAGCAGTTCTTC. It yields the protein CASSQGTGISYNEQFF.

The gene calls are TRBV20-1 and TRBJ2-2; tentative D call: TRBD1 (6 bases). Germline assignment: CDR1 DFQATT and CDR2 SNEGSKA (reference sequence). The CDR3 sequence is 19 residues long. The ends were cut back, 5 bases at V and 0 bases at J, with 25 bases in the middle. CDR3: CSAQPLLQGHQPNTGELFF. CDR3 in DNA: TGCAGTGCTCAACCACTCCTCCAGGGACATCAGCCGAACACCGGGGAGCTGTTTTTT.

The sample holds one count of this clonotype. The V gene is TRBV2, the J gene TRBJ2-2; tentative D call: TRBD2 (5 bases). Trimming cost V 7 bases and J 4 bases, with 13 bases left between them. Germline V gives CDR1 SNHLY, CDR2 FYNNEI. There are 14 residues in the CDR3. In DNA, the CDR3 is TGTGCCAGCACCCGGGGAGAGATCACCGGGGAGCTGTTTTTT. Protein product: CASTRGEITGELFF.

The chain joins TRBV5-1 to TRBJ1-1; a weak D match, TRBD1 (6 bases). The V end was cut by 7 bases, the J end by 1 base, with 14 bases between. Per germline, CDR1 SGHRS and CDR2 YFSETQ. The CDR3 loop spans 14 amino acids. CDR3 DNA: TGCGCCAGCCTACAGGGAACTACGAACACTGAAGCTTTCTTT. This sequence encodes CASLQGTTNTEAFF.

This clonotype appeared many times. V is TRBV4-2 and J is TRBJ2-7; 13 positions match TRBD2. The CDR3 length is 15 residues. Germline values: CDR1 LGHNA, CDR2 YNFKEQ. J was trimmed by 7 bases and V by 1 base; bases with no gene match: 4. CDR3 DNA: TGTGCCAGCAGCCAAGGACTAGCGGGAGGAAATGAGCAGTACTTC. Amino acids: CASSQGLAGGNEQYF.

This CDR3 reads CSARGTGQGDEQYF. In DNA form, the CDR3 reads TGCAGTGCTAGGGGTACGGGACAGGGAGACGAGCAGTACTTC. V and J are TRBV20-1 and TRBJ2-4, with TRBD1 matching 9 bases. The better agreement between TRBJ2-7 and the DNA end casts doubt on the J call. Germline V gene lookup returns CDR1 DFQATT and CDR2 SNEGSKA (reference sequence). The CDR3 consists of 14 residues.

The J gene is TRBJ2-5, the V gene TRBV6-2 or TRBV6-3; a possible D gene is TRBD1 (6 bases). TRBJ2-7 matches the DNA end more closely, so the J call is doubtful. Germline V gene lookup returns CDR1 MNHEY and CDR2 SVGEGT. The CDR3 runs to 14 residues. In DNA, the CDR3 is TGTGCCAGCAGATCCGGGACAAACATCTACGAGCAGTACTTC. It specifies CASRSGTNIYEQYF.

This clonotype was seen a handful of times. The chain couples TRBV27 to TRBJ1-5; the match to TRBD1 covers 8 bases. This CDR3 is built from 15 residues. The trim removed 6 bases at V and 4 bases at J, leaving 8 bases unmatched. The germline CDR1 and CDR2 sequences are MNHEY and SMNVEV (reference sequence). This CDR3 reads CASSPMTGVNQPQHF. DNA of the CDR3: TGTGCCAGCAGCCCGATGACAGGGGTGAATCAGCCCCAGCATTTT.

The table lists this clonotype with a few counts. This chain links TRBV6-2 or TRBV6-3 with TRBJ2-6; D not resolved. The CDR3 sequence is 17 residues long. Germline V CDR1 and CDR2: MNHEY, SVGEGT. V lost 2 bases to trimming and J lost 4 bases, with 15 bases between them. In DNA, the CDR3 is TGTGCCAGCAGTTACCCTAGAGATGGTCCGGGGGCCAACGTCCTGACTTTC. Translation: CASSYPRDGPGANVLTF.

This clonotype was observed many times. A read error may produce the germline difference seen at one junction end. The rearrangement joins TRBV7-7 to TRBJ2-1; 14 nucleotides match TRBD2. The CDR3 totals 16 residues. Looked up from germline, CDR1 is SSHAT and CDR2 is FNYEAQ (reference sequence). This CDR3 is CASSPTGTSGSDEQFF. CDR3 coding DNA: TGTGCTAGCAGCCCCACCGGGACTAGCGGGAGCGATGAGCAGTTCTTC.

This clonotype was seen a few times. This chain uses TRBV6-5 with TRBJ2-1; 8 bases agree with TRBD1. Germline V gene data show CDR1 as MNHEY and CDR2 as SVGAGI. The CDR3 runs 13 residues. V was pared by 2 bases and J by 9 bases, with 3 bases of the junction left unmatched. The CDR3 here is CASSYRTGSEQFF. CDR3 bases: TGTGCCAGCAGTTACAGGACAGGGAGTGAGCAGTTCTTC.

This chain connects TRBV10-3 to TRBJ1-4; D gene uncertain. Trimming shortened V by 5 bases and J by 10 bases, and 14 bases separated the two germline ends. The length of the CDR3 is 13 residues. Germline V lookup: CDR1 ENHRY, CDR2 SYGVKD. The CDR3 region has the DNA TGTGCCATCAGTCTTGCCAGTTGGGGAAAACTGTTTTTT. This encodes CAISLASWGKLFF.

A word on this clonotype: A clone one base away is much larger, so this may be a read error. This chain joins TRBV10-3 and TRBJ2-1; tentatively, D is TRBD2 (5 bases). CDR1 is ENHRY, CDR2 SYGVKD, per germline. The CDR3 totals 14 residues. The V end lost 3 bases, the J end lost 4 bases, and 10 bases lay between the germline ends. The CDR3 sequence: CAISELVEYNEQFF. In DNA, the CDR3 is TGTGCCATCAGTGAACTAGTGGAATACAATGAGCAGTTCTTC.

This clonotype was seen a handful of times. V is TRBV12-3 or TRBV12-4 and J is TRBJ1-2; tentatively, D is TRBD1 (6 bases). CDR3 length equals 13 residues. V lost 7 bases and J 5 bases, leaving 14 bases between the germline ends. The CDR3 reads CASTKGQLYGYTF. Here the CDR3 DNA reads TGTGCCAGCACCAAAGGACAGTTATATGGCTACACCTTC.

J is TRBJ2-5 and V is TRBV28; D is possibly TRBD1 (7 bases). V dropped 0 bases and J dropped 0 bases, with 14 bases sitting between them. Looked up from germline, CDR1 is MDHEN and CDR2 is SYDVKM. This CDR3 comprises 17 residues. CDR3 sequence: CASSLWGGQKYQETQYF. The CDR3, as DNA: TGTGCCAGCAGTTTATGGGGGGGACAGAAATACCAAGAGACCCAGTACTTC.

This clonotype was picked up a small number of times. The chain combines TRBV6-5 with TRBJ2-7, with D possibly TRBD2 on 6 matching bases. The CDR3 is made up of 13 amino acids. Trimming removed 5 bases at V and 6 bases at J, with 14 bases between. CDR1 and CDR2 (germline): MNHEY, SVGAGI. CDR3 residues: CASSKGTGVEQYF. DNA of the CDR3: TGTGCCAGCAGTAAAGGGACGGGAGTCGAGCAGTACTTC.

CDR3 sequence reads: CASNQVQQGNYGYTF. The CDR3 DNA reads as TGCGCCAGCAACCAGGTCCAACAGGGAAACTATGGCTACACCTTC. This chain connects TRBV4-3 to TRBJ1-2, with a tentative D call TRBD1 (6 bases). The CDR3 totals 15 residues. Germline lookup yields CDR1 LGHNA and CDR2 YSLEER. Trimming cost V 7 bases and J 2 bases, with 17 bases left between them.

In its sample, this clonotype was seen a few times. The chain carries TRBV9 and TRBJ2-3; no clear D gene. This CDR3 spans 13 amino acids. Germline lookup yields CDR1 SGDLS and CDR2 YYNGEE. The V end was cut by 0 bases, the J end by 6 bases, with 8 bases between. The CDR3 sequence: CASSVGNLDTQYF. As DNA, the CDR3 is TGTGCCAGCAGCGTAGGGAATCTGGATACGCAGTATTTT.

As to this clonotype: This sequence may be a read error, since a much larger clone differs from it by one base. The gene calls are TRBV9 and TRBJ2-2; no reliable D call. V lost 5 bases, J lost 5 bases, and 7 bases lay in between. CDR3 size: 12 residues. The germline gives CDR1 SGDLS, CDR2 YYNGEE. CDR3 DNA: TGTGCCAGCAGTTTTGAAACCGGGGAGCTGTTTTTT. Amino acid sequence: CASSFETGELFF.

The V and J genes are TRBV21-1 and TRBJ2-1; TRBD1 was called by the table and not checked on the DNA. TRBV21-1 is a documented pseudogene. This CDR3 has 14 amino acids. The CDR3 loop is CASSKGTAVNEQFF. As DNA, the CDR3 is TGTGCCAGCAGCAAGGGGACAGCCGTTAATGAGCAGTTCTTC.

Only one count was recorded for this clonotype. CDR3 sequence reads: CASSYIDTEAFF. CDR3 DNA: TGTGCCAGCAGTTACATCGACACTGAAGCTTTCTTT. The chain links TRBV28 to TRBJ1-1; D remains unclear. This CDR3 region has 12 residues. Germline V gene lookup returns CDR1 MDHEN and CDR2 SYDVKM. Deletions cut 4 bases from V and 3 bases from J, with 6 bases between.

This clonotype was counted only a few times. The chain combines TRBV28 with TRBJ1-2, with D possibly TRBD1 on 6 matching bases. The length of the CDR3 is 14 residues. V was pared by 6 bases and J by 7 bases, with 18 bases between. Looked up from germline, CDR1 is MDHEN and CDR2 is SYDVKM. The CDR3 DNA sequence: TGTGCCAGCAGCCCCTATAGGGGGATTCGTGGCTACACCTTC. Translation: CASSPYRGIRGYTF.

This clonotype was counted only a few times. J is TRBJ1-1 and V is TRBV29-1; possibly TRBD1 for D (5 bases). V was pared by 7 bases and J by 10 bases, with 22 bases between. Looked up from germline, CDR1 is SQVTM and CDR2 is ANQGSEA. This CDR3 region has 13 residues. The CDR3, as DNA: TGCAGCGGCATGGGACGGTTGACCCGGGTAGCTTTCTTT. Residues: CSGMGRLTRVAFF.

The table lists this clonotype with a few counts. The chain employs TRBV7-9 and TRBJ2-3, with 8 nucleotides matching TRBD1. The CDR3 length is 16 residues. Trimming took 4 bases from V and 0 from J; bases not matched to a gene: 6. The V gene's germline CDR1 is SEHNR and CDR2 FQNEAQ (reference sequence). Here the CDR3 reads CASSSLGQASTDTQYF. In DNA form, the CDR3 reads TGTGCCAGCAGCTCACTGGGACAGGCTAGCACAGATACGCAGTATTTT.

The chain is built from TRBV20-1 and TRBJ2-5; no clear D. The CDR3 totals 15 residues. From germline, CDR1 is DFQATT and CDR2 SNEGSKA (reference sequence). V lost 0 bases and J lost 11, with 22 bases in between. In DNA, the CDR3 is TGCAGTGCTAGAGAACCGGAAAAGGTCAACAATGAGCAGTACTTC. Amino acid sequence: CSAREPEKVNNEQYF.

A few counts support this clonotype. The rearrangement links TRBV6-1 to TRBJ1-4, with D uncertain. The CDR3 runs 15 residues. Germline CDR1 reads MNHNS; CDR2 reads SASEGT. V was pared by 6 bases and J by 8 bases, with 19 bases between. CDR3 residues: CASSPTGTSEEKLFF. The CDR3 coding sequence is TGTGCCAGCAGCCCAACGGGAACCTCGGAGGAAAAACTGTTTTTT.